This T cell receptor beta chain was sequenced in a study of T cells in Graves' hyperthyroidism and ophthalmopathy. Whole-study context: Upon initial diagnosis and before any treatment, peripheral blood was collected. Notes on the study in general: In the blood, most expanded thyroid clonotypes above 0.001 appeared as well.

The investigators amplified TCR beta CDR3 regions from RNA transcripts. TCR CDR3 regions were first amplified by RT-PCR with HTBI primers. From the multiplex PCR reads, TCRdb called clonotypes with MiXCR, one entry per CDR3 protein. In the table there are roughly 290,000 distinct CDR3 sequences, about a sixth of which are singletons. Diagnoses were made from clinical symptoms, serum measures (thyroxine and TRAb), thyroid ultrasound and orbital computed tomography. The CDR3 runs 16 residues. V lost 2 bases to trimming and J lost 7 bases, with 21 bases between them. Looked up from germline, CDR1 is MNHNS and CDR2 is SASEGT. This clonotype appeared many times. What it binds is not known.

The sequenced sample consisted of blood. This receptor was taken from an older woman with Graves' ophthalmopathy. This sequence joins TRBV6-1 and TRBJ2-7; D ambiguous. The CDR3 spells CASSETVSGVMSEQYF. The CDR3 DNA reads TGTGCCAGCAGTGAAACGGTCTCCGGAGTGATGAGTGAGCAGTACTTC.